This T cell receptor beta chain was sequenced in a study of shared clonotypes between healthy human individuals (dated by TCRdb to about 2020). Broadly, across the study: The cohort comprised a couple of women and a few men aged 18 to 49 years. For each donor, three plates each were used for CD4 naive and CD4 memory, two plates were used for CD8 naive, and one plate was used for CD8 memory. To estimate repertoire size and how much clonotype sharing occurs between individuals, the study deeply sequenced the blood TCR repertoires of roughly 5 healthy adults. Libraries were prepared and TCR repertoires were sequenced by different laboratories using diverse techniques, in order to increase sequencing depth and limit assay-specific biases. Between about 0.94 and 10 billion PBMCs per donor were obtained by leukapheresis. The full study reports these points: Because the study included only a small number of donors, the genetic and exposure-history diversity represented was limited. Sharing across a handful of donors was observed for around 4.8% of naive CD4, 3% to 4% of naive CD8, around 2.5% of memory CD4, and roughly 0.4% of memory CD8 clonotypes. Rarefaction of sorted-subset datasets indicated incomplete sequencing despite the large sequencing depth. Compared with non-shared clonotypes, clonotypes shared by all four sorted-subset donors had higher generation probabilities. Pairwise subsampling led to the expectation that sequencing depth would affect the degree of clonotype sharing among donors. Estimated clonotype richness was generally larger for naive than for memory subsets. Sampling was restricted to blood, and TCR repertoires in tissue are likely to differ from TCR repertoires in blood.

The donors were healthy, HIV-negative adults with no recently reported acute infections or vaccinations. Every donor was a Caucasian adult living in Nashville, Tennessee, USA. CD4+ T cells were enriched through magnetic negative selection, after which naive cells were positively selected on CD45RA and the remaining negative fraction served as the memory subset. After blood collection by leukapheresis, PBMCs were isolated using Ficoll-Histopaque density gradient centrifugation and then cryopreserved in the vapor phase of liquid nitrogen. Analytical flow cytometry was used to check the purity and quantity of every magnetically sorted T cell population. Each sorted fraction had its genomic DNA isolated and then quantified by UV absorbance on a Nanodrop 2000c. Using the deep immunoSEQ assay, TCR CDR3 regions were amplified from genomic DNA by multiplex PCR. For each cell subset, the extracted genomic DNA was distributed evenly across all wells of several immunoSEQ 96-well plates, and each plate served as one replicate. For sorted subsets, each replicate PCR was loaded with approximately 190 ng genomic DNA, equivalent to 25,000 to 35,000 T cell genomes. Purified libraries were quantified with a Qubit 3.0 fluorometer, sized on a Bioanalyzer 2100, and re-quantified with the KAPA Library Quantification kit. Every immunoSEQ 96-well plate was sequenced on a dedicated single-read 150-cycle Illumina NextSeq 550 flow cell. The study's own analysis went as follows. The immunoSEQ output contained only junctional sequences without quality scores, so filtering could not match that applied to full-length reads. To assign V/J genes and CDR3, sequences were annotated using PyIR, a Python wrapper for IgBLAST v1.9, with IMGT germline references. Reads were removed for weak V/J assignments (E-value above 1e-6), missing CDR3, stop codons, out-of-frame junctions, or ambiguous translated residues. V3J clonotypes were defined by identical inferred V gene, J gene, and CDR3 amino acid sequence. Percentage overlap between repertoires was calculated by dividing the number of shared unique clonotypes by the size of the smaller repertoire. RTK rarefaction, the Chao1 estimator, and Recon v2.1 estimates of unobserved clonotypes were used to assess repertoire richness. OLGA was used to compute generation probabilities for all TCRbeta clonotypes that the gDNA method yielded from a few donors. In its TCRdb copy, this immuneACCESS table keeps in-frame sequences only and misses some clones. Where compared with another copy, unresolved V genes explain less than half of these, and the others have no known cause. V, J and clone size derive from that table, while D and trimming were established from the DNA sequence. This sample gives more than 850,000 clones in total; more than 75% of them show up just once. The top ten clones comprise approximately 0.56% of the sample.

The CDR3, cysteine through phenylalanine, is 15 amino acids long. Only the CDR3 portion is preserved as DNA: 45 bases, with reading frame beginning at the first base. CDR1 SGHTA and CDR2 FQGNSA were looked up in the germline V gene. The germline V end is reduced by 6 bases and the J end by 8 bases; junction bases left unmatched: 8. This clone came up once. Its antigen specificity is not known. Base qualities are not recorded, but no much larger clone differs from it by a single base. The sample taken for sequencing was memory CD4+ T cells from PBMCs. In the paper's terms, the cell subset or site label means: CD45RA-negative fraction. The rearrangement combines TRBV7-2 with TRBJ2-4; TRBD2 lines up with 12 middle nucleotides. This TCR came from a man younger than 35 in good health. Some clones in this sample may be carry-over from other donors' samples. At the DNA level, the sequence is TGTGCCAGCAGTCCTAGCGGGAGGGTTTGGGACATTCAGTACTTC. Translated, this is CASSPSGRVWDIQYF. This CDR3, with the reference TRBV7-2 and TRBJ2-4 proteins standing in past its ends, gives the full variable domain GAGVSQSPSNKVTEKGKDVELRCDPISGHTALYWYRQSLGQGLEFLIYFQGNSAPDKSGLPSDRFSAERTGGSVSTLTIQRTQQEDSAVYLCASSPSGRVWDIQYFGAGTRLSVL.